These T cell receptor beta chains were read from a single sample in a study of cytomegalovirus exposure and HLA in healthy donors. Using immunoSEQ multiplex PCR, the repertoire was profiled, and TCRdb retains in-frame clones only, with some absent. The profile covers about 170,000 clones, with 75% to 80% appearing a single time and 6.3% taken by the ten largest. Sequenced sample: PBMCs. The source is a man in his forties or fifties in good health and CMV-seropositive. The CDR3 runs from the conserved cysteine through the conserved F or W. Fields, in order: D gene, clone size, V gene, J gene, CDR3 DNA, CDR3 protein. A D gene is named only where the DNA matches it firmly. Rows give clone size only sometimes, using once, few, many, or a class for an expanded clone.

d_gene: TRBD1
abundance: once
v_gene: TRBV2
j_gene: TRBJ2-1
CDR3nt: TGTGCCAGCAATGGACAGGGGAGAGATGAGCAGTTCTTC
CDR3aa: CASNGQGRDEQFF

d_gene: .
abundance: once
v_gene: TRBV29-1
j_gene: TRBJ2-3
CDR3nt: TGCAGCGTTGATGGGGGAGGCACGCAGTATTTT
CDR3aa: CSVDGGGTQYF

d_gene: TRBD2
abundance: .
v_gene: TRBV30
j_gene: TRBJ2-3
CDR3nt: TGTGCCTGGAGCCCGGTGGGAGGGGAGGGTACGCAGTATTTT
CDR3aa: CAWSPVGGEGTQYF

d_gene: .
abundance: .
v_gene: TRBV5-5
j_gene: TRBJ2-6
CDR3nt: TGTGCCAGCAGCTTGTCTTTCTCTGGGGCCAACGTCCTGACTTTC
CDR3aa: CASSLSFSGANVLTF

d_gene: .
abundance: .
v_gene: TRBV11-3
j_gene: TRBJ1-1
CDR3nt: TGTGCCAGCAGCCTTTCCTCCGGGACAATCACTGAAGCTTTCTTT
CDR3aa: CASSLSSGTITEAFF

d_gene: .
abundance: .
v_gene: TRBV2
j_gene: TRBJ2-7
CDR3nt: TGTGCCAGCGAGGGTATTCGCGCCGGTTTTAGCTCCTACGAGCAGTACTTC
CDR3aa: CASEGIRAGFSSYEQYF

d_gene: TRBD1
abundance: .
v_gene: TRBV6-1
j_gene: TRBJ1-2
CDR3nt: TGTGCCAGCAGTGCCGAGGGTCGACAGGGGGCTGGTGGCTACACCTTC
CDR3aa: CASSAEGRQGAGGYTF

d_gene: TRBD2
abundance: .
v_gene: TRBV19
j_gene: TRBJ2-2
CDR3nt: TGTGCCAGCTCACGGAGCGGGGTAAAGAACACCGGGGAGCTGTTTTTT
CDR3aa: CASSRSGVKNTGELFF

d_gene: TRBD2
abundance: .
v_gene: TRBV5-1
j_gene: TRBJ2-1
CDR3nt: TGCGCCAGCAGCTTGGGGCTAGCGGGAGGCGATGAGCAGTTCTTC
CDR3aa: CASSLGLAGGDEQFF

d_gene: TRBD2
abundance: few
v_gene: TRBV18
j_gene: TRBJ2-1
CDR3nt: TGTGCCAGCTCACCGAGCGGGAGCTACAATGAGCAGTTCTTC
CDR3aa: CASSPSGSYNEQFF

d_gene: TRBD1
abundance: .
v_gene: TRBV9
j_gene: TRBJ2-5
CDR3nt: TGTGCCAGCAGCCTAGCCGGCGGTGTCGGGACAGGGGCTCAAGAGACCCAGTACTTC
CDR3aa: CASSLAGGVGTGAQETQYF

d_gene: .
abundance: once
v_gene: TRBV10-2
j_gene: TRBJ2-5
CDR3nt: TGCGCCAGCAGCCTATTCCGGGACCACCAGGGGCAAGAGACCCAGTACTTC
CDR3aa: CASSLFRDHQGQETQYF

d_gene: TRBD2
abundance: .
v_gene: TRBV2
j_gene: TRBJ2-1
CDR3nt: TGTGCCAGCAGTGAAGACGGGAGGTCCTACAATGAGCAGTTCTTC
CDR3aa: CASSEDGRSYNEQFF

d_gene: TRBD2
abundance: .
v_gene: TRBV5-1
j_gene: TRBJ2-7
CDR3nt: TGCGCCAGCAGCTTCACTAGCGGGAGGTCCTACGAGCAGTACTTC
CDR3aa: CASSFTSGRSYEQYF

d_gene: .
abundance: .
v_gene: TRBV28
j_gene: TRBJ2-7
CDR3nt: TGTGCCAGCAGCCCAGGACAGAAATACGAGCAGTACTTC
CDR3aa: CASSPGQKYEQYF

d_gene: .
abundance: .
v_gene: TRBV7-6
j_gene: TRBJ2-7
CDR3nt: TGTGCCAGCAGCTTAGATGGCAGGGCCTACGAGCAGTACTTC
CDR3aa: CASSLDGRAYEQYF

d_gene: TRBD1
abundance: .
v_gene: TRBV28
j_gene: TRBJ2-1
CDR3nt: TGTGCCAGCAGTTCCGGACAGGATTACAATGAGCAGTTCTTC
CDR3aa: CASSSGQDYNEQFF

d_gene: TRBD2
abundance: .
v_gene: TRBV14
j_gene: TRBJ2-3
CDR3nt: TGTGCCAGCAGCCAAGATACTTCACTAGCGGGAGCAGATACGCAGTATTTT
CDR3aa: CASSQDTSLAGADTQYF

d_gene: TRBD1
abundance: .
v_gene: TRBV5-1
j_gene: TRBJ2-7
CDR3nt: TGCGCCAGCAGCTTCGGACAGGGTCGGGACGAGCAGTACTTC
CDR3aa: CASSFGQGRDEQYF

d_gene: TRBD2
abundance: .
v_gene: TRBV7-8
j_gene: TRBJ2-3
CDR3nt: TGTGCCAGCAGCTCTACTAGCGGAGGGTTCACAGATACGCAGTATTTT
CDR3aa: CASSSTSGGFTDTQYF

d_gene: .
abundance: .
v_gene: TRBV13
j_gene: TRBJ2-7
CDR3nt: TGTGCCAGCAGCCGTAACTACGAGCAGTACTTC
CDR3aa: CASSRNYEQYF

d_gene: TRBD1
abundance: .
v_gene: TRBV7-3
j_gene: TRBJ2-2
CDR3nt: TGTGCCAGCAGCTTCACAGGGGTGGACGGGGAGCTGTTTTTT
CDR3aa: CASSFTGVDGELFF

d_gene: TRBD1
abundance: .
v_gene: TRBV2
j_gene: TRBJ2-7
CDR3nt: TGTGCCAGCAGTGCGGACAGGGAGATCTACGAGCAGTACTTC
CDR3aa: CASSADREIYEQYF

d_gene: TRBD1
abundance: .
v_gene: TRBV7-8
j_gene: TRBJ2-1
CDR3nt: TGTGCCAGCAGCCTTAACAGGGGGGCCTACAATGAGCAGTTCTTC
CDR3aa: CASSLNRGAYNEQFF

d_gene: TRBD1
abundance: once
v_gene: TRBV5-4
j_gene: TRBJ2-6
CDR3nt: TGTGCCAGCAGCTTGGGGGGGACAGGAGTCTCTGGGGCCAACGGCCTGACTTTC
CDR3aa: CASSLGGTGVSGANGLTF

d_gene: TRBD2
abundance: .
v_gene: TRBV9
j_gene: TRBJ2-1
CDR3nt: TGTGCCAGCAGCCCCAGCGGGAGCAAATACGATGAGCAGTTCTTC
CDR3aa: CASSPSGSKYDEQFF

d_gene: TRBD1
abundance: .
v_gene: TRBV5-8
j_gene: TRBJ1-1
CDR3nt: TGTGCCAGCAGCAGGGGGCAGGCGAACACTGAAGCTTTCTTT
CDR3aa: CASSRGQANTEAFF

d_gene: TRBD2
abundance: few
v_gene: TRBV9
j_gene: TRBJ2-5
CDR3nt: TGTGCCAGCAGCGTTACTAGCGCCCTCCAAGAGACCCAGTACTTC
CDR3aa: CASSVTSALQETQYF

d_gene: .
abundance: .
v_gene: TRBV5-8
j_gene: TRBJ2-7
CDR3nt: TGTGCCAGCCTTTTAGACTGGGCCTACGAGCAGTACTTC
CDR3aa: CASLLDWAYEQYF

d_gene: TRBD2
abundance: .
v_gene: TRBV9
j_gene: TRBJ2-1
CDR3nt: TGTGCCAGCAGCGGTGGACTAGAGGGTGAGCAGTTCTTC
CDR3aa: CASSGGLEGEQFF

d_gene: TRBD1
abundance: few
v_gene: TRBV7-2
j_gene: TRBJ1-5
CDR3nt: TGTGCCAGCAGCTTAGACGGGACAGGGGACCAGCCCCAGCATTTT
CDR3aa: CASSLDGTGDQPQHF

d_gene: .
abundance: .
v_gene: TRBV19
j_gene: TRBJ2-2
CDR3nt: TGTGCCAGTGGAATGCAGGGAGGAACCGGGGAGCTGTTTTTT
CDR3aa: CASGMQGGTGELFF

d_gene: .
abundance: .
v_gene: TRBV5-6
j_gene: TRBJ1-2
CDR3nt: TGTGCCAGCAGCTGGGCTGACAGGAAGAGGGGCTATGGCTACACCTTC
CDR3aa: CASSWADRKRGYGYTF

d_gene: TRBD1
abundance: .
v_gene: TRBV2
j_gene: TRBJ2-2
CDR3nt: TGTGCCAGCAGTGCAGACAGGGGAGGTATCGGGGAGCTGTTTTTT
CDR3aa: CASSADRGGIGELFF

d_gene: TRBD2
abundance: .
v_gene: TRBV2
j_gene: TRBJ2-1
CDR3nt: TGTGCCAGCAGTGGGACATCTGGACTAGCGGGAGCTAGTGAGCAGTTCTTC
CDR3aa: CASSGTSGLAGASEQFF